Listed here are 17 T cell receptor beta chains from one sample, sequenced in a study of blood T cell repertoires in COVID-19. Generated by immunoSEQ multiplex PCR, the TCRdb table keeps only in-frame clones and is missing some. This table has 250,000 to 300,000 clones, roughly 85% appearing once. The specimen sequenced was peripheral blood. Source of these receptors: a woman in her seventies with acute or convalescent COVID-19.

This chain links TRBV6-5 with TRBJ1-1; the D is unclear. This CDR3 contains 13 residues. Trimming cost V 7 bases and J 1 base, with 10 bases left between them. Germline CDR1 MNHEY, CDR2 SVGAGI. The CDR3 region is CASTRVANTEAFF. DNA for the CDR3: TGTGCCAGCACTCGGGTGGCGAACACTGAAGCTTTCTTT.

This clone was observed a single time. The same CDR3 arises from other DNA sequences in this sample as well. The chain uses TRBV29-1 and TRBJ1-5, with D possibly matching TRBD1 (5 bases). The CDR3 length is 11 residues. The V and J ends lost 6 bases and 5 bases respectively, with 8 bases between them. The germline V gene has CDR1 SQVTM and CDR2 ANQGSEA. CDR3 nucleotide sequence: TGCAGCGTCGGGGGAGATCAGCCCCAGCATTTT. This sequence encodes CSVGGDQPQHF. Complete variable domain (other parts from reference TRBV29-1 and TRBJ1-5): SAVISQKPSRDICQRGTSLTIQCQVDSQVTMMFWYRQQPGQSLTLIATANQGSEATYESGFVIDKFPISRPNLTFSTLTVSNMSPEDSSIYLCSVGGDQPQHFGDGTRLSIL.

The chain has TRBV6-5 and TRBJ1-4, with 10 positions matching TRBD1. V was clipped by 6 bases and J by 6 bases; unmatched bases: 4. The CDR3 runs 14 residues. Germline values: CDR1 MNHEY, CDR2 SVGAGI. Here the CDR3 DNA reads TGTGCCAGCAGGCCGGGACAGGGGTATGAAAAACTGTTTTTT. Translating it yields CASRPGQGYEKLFF.

The rearrangement joins TRBV4-1 to TRBJ2-3; 9 bases are a match to TRBD1. Losses at the gene ends were 1 base for V and 2 bases for J; bases not matched to a gene: 4. From germline, CDR1 is MGHRA and CDR2 YSYEKL. The CDR3 consists of 16 residues. CDR3 DNA sequence: TGCGCCAGCAGCCAAGGACAGGGGGGAAACACAGATACGCAGTATTTT. Translating it yields CASSQGQGGNTDTQYF.

This rearrangement joins TRBV4-1 to TRBJ2-1, with 8 positions matching TRBD2. J lost 4 bases, V lost 5 bases, and 10 bases had no gene match. The CDR3 covers 16 residues. Per germline, CDR1 MGHRA and CDR2 YSYEKL. DNA for the CDR3: TGCGCCAGCAGCTCCCGCGGGGGGCTAGGTTACAATGAGCAGTTCTTC. It is translated as CASSSRGGLGYNEQFF.

V and J are TRBV3-1 (or the pseudogene TRBV3-2) and TRBJ2-2; 7 bases align to TRBD2. The ends lost 1 base at V and 6 bases at J; junction bases unmatched: 5. CDR1 LGHDT and CDR2 YNNKEL come from the germline V gene (reference sequence). This CDR3 is 15 amino acids long. DNA of the CDR3: TGTGCCAGCAGCCAAGTGCGCGGGGGAGCCGGGGAGCTGTTTTTT. It codes for CASSQVRGGAGELFF.

The rearrangement links TRBV13 to TRBJ2-6; TRBD1 is a possible D gene (6 bases). Germline V gene sequence: CDR1 PRHDT, CDR2 FYEKMQ (reference sequence). The CDR3 sequence is 17 residues long. Trimming took off 6 bases at V and 1 base at J, with 16 bases between the two ends. CDR3 protein: CASSQLRGRSGANVLTF. The CDR3 nucleotides are TGTGCCAGCAGTCAGCTCAGGGGACGATCTGGGGCCAACGTCCTGACTTTC.

The chain links TRBV2 to TRBJ1-4, with no clear D. Germline lookup yields CDR1 SNHLY and CDR2 FYNNEI. With 2 bases removed from V and 0 bases from J, the gap between germline ends came to 7 bases. This CDR3 contains 15 residues. The CDR3 reads CASSETSSTNEKLFF. The CDR3 region has the DNA TGTGCCAGCAGTGAAACATCCTCAACTAATGAAAAACTGTTTTTT.

The rearrangement joins TRBV27 to TRBJ1-1; maybe TRBD1 (5 bases). Germline V gene lookup returns CDR1 MNHEY and CDR2 SMNVEV (reference sequence). This CDR3 comprises 13 residues. Trimming cost V 2 bases and J 7 bases, with 11 bases left between them. In nucleotides, the CDR3 is TGTGCCAGCAGTTTAGCGGGGGTTGGTGAAGCTTTCTTT. It specifies CASSLAGVGEAFF.

V usage is TRBV27 and J usage is TRBJ2-3, with D perhaps TRBD2 (6 bases). Germline assignment: CDR1 MNHEY and CDR2 SMNVEV (reference sequence). The ends were cut back, 1 base at V and 5 bases at J, with 16 bases in the middle. The CDR3 has 16 amino acids. The CDR3: CASSLFLGASVDTQYF. DNA of the CDR3: TGTGCCAGCAGTTTATTCCTTGGGGCTAGCGTAGATACGCAGTATTTT.

CDR3 coding DNA: TGCGCCAGCAGCCGATCCCAGCGGGGGGGCCGGACCGGGGAGCTGTTTTTT. Protein: CASSRSQRGGRTGELFF. The gene calls are TRBV10-1 and TRBJ2-2, with TRBD2 matching 10 bases. This CDR3 is built from 17 residues. After removal of 6 bases from V and 5 bases from J, the junction contained 12 bases not matched to a gene. CDR1 is WNHNN and CDR2 is SYGVQD in the germline V gene (reference sequence).

This sequence joins TRBV4-1 and TRBJ1-4, with TRBD1 identical over 7 bases. The junction had 9 bases not matched to a gene; V was cut back by 0 bases and J by 8 bases. Per germline, CDR1 MGHRA and CDR2 YSYEKL. The CDR3 is 16 amino acids. In DNA, the CDR3 is TGCGCCAGCAGCCAAGAGTTGAGGGGGCGGAAAGAAAAACTGTTTTTT. Translating gives CASSQELRGRKEKLFF.

This chain connects TRBV11-2 to TRBJ2-1, with 9 positions matching TRBD2. CDR3 size: 16 residues. Germline trimming cut 2 bases from V and 7 bases from J; bases unmatched to any gene: 9. Germline V gene lookup returns CDR1 SGHAT and CDR2 FQNNGV. CDR3 nucleotide sequence: TGTGCCAGCAGCTTAAGAGGTACTAGCGGGTGGAATGAGCAGTTCTTC. Protein sequence: CASSLRGTSGWNEQFF.

In this sample, this clone turned up once. The V gene is TRBV6-6, the J gene TRBJ2-2; TRBD1 aligns across 8 bases. V gave up 7 bases and J gave up 2 bases; unmatched junction bases: 3. The CDR3 length is 14 residues. CDR1 MNHNY and CDR2 SVGAGI come from the germline V gene (reference sequence). Written as DNA, the CDR3 is TGTGCCAGCACGACAGGGGTCAACACCGGGGAGCTGTTTTTT. Translation gives CASTTGVNTGELFF.

The chain links TRBV12-3 or TRBV12-4 to TRBJ2-7; perhaps TRBD1 as D (6 bases). V was clipped by 7 bases and J by 7 bases, with 17 bases between them. CDR3 length equals 13 residues. CDR3 sequence (DNA): TGTGCCAGCACATTTTCAGGGGCGAAGGAGCAGTACTTC. The encoded protein is CASTFSGAKEQYF.

V is TRBV21-1 and J is TRBJ2-5; TRBD1, the D gene given by the table, was not confirmed from the DNA. TRBV21-1 is shown as a pseudogene. The CDR3 has 14 amino acids. The CDR3 protein is CASRGDREQETQYF. CDR3 bases: TGTGCCAGCAGAGGTGACAGGGAGCAAGAGACCCAGTACTTC.

This clone appeared a single time. V is TRBV30 and J is TRBJ1-3, with 7 positions matching TRBD1. The CDR3 sequence is 15 residues long. CDR1 and CDR2 from the germline V gene are GTSNPN and SVGIG (reference sequence). V lost 1 base, J lost 3 bases, and 6 bases stayed unmatched. The CDR3 bases are TGTGCCTGGAGTGAACCGGGACAGCTTGGAAACACCATATATTTT. Its protein product is CAWSEPGQLGNTIYF.